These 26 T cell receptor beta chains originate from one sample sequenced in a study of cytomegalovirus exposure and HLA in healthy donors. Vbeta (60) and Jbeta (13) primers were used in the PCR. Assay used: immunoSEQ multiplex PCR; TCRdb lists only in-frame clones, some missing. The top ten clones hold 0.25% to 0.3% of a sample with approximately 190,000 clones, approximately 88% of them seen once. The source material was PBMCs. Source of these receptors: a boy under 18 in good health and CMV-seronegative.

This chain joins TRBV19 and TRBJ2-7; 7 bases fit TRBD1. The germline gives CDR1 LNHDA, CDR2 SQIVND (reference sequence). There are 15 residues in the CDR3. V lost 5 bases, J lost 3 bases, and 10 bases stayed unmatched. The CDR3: CASSPRQGRDYEQYF. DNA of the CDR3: TGTGCCAGTAGTCCGCGACAGGGTCGAGACTACGAGCAGTACTTC.

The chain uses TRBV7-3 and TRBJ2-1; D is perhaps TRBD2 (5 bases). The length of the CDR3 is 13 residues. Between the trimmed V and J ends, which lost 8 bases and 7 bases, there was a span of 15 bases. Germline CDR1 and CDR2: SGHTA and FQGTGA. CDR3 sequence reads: CASAETISNEQFF. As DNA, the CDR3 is TGTGCCAGCGCTGAGACTATCAGTAATGAGCAGTTCTTC.

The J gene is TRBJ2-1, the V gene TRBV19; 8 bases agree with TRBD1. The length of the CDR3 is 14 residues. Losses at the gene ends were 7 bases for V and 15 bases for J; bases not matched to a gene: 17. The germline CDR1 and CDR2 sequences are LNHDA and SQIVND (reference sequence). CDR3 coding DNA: TGTGCCAGTACCCCATTTTATCGACAGGGGTTCTCGTTCTTC. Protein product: CASTPFYRQGFSFF.

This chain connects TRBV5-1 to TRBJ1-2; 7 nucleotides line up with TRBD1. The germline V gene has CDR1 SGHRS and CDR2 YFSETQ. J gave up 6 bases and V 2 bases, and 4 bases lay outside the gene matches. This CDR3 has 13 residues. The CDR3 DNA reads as TGCGCCAGCAGCTTTACAGGGGCCGATGGCTACACCTTC. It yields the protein CASSFTGADGYTF.

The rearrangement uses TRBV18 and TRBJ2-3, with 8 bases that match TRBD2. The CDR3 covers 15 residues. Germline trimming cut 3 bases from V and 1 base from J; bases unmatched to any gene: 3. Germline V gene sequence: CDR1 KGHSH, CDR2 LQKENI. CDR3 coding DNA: TGTGCCAGCTCACCGACCGGGGGGGGCACAGATACGCAGTATTTT. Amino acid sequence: CASSPTGGGTDTQYF. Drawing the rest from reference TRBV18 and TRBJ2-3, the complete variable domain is NAGVMQNPRHLVRRRGQEARLRCSPMKGHSHVYWYRQLPEEGLKFMVYLQKENIIDESGMPKERFSAEFPKEGPSILRIQQVVRGDSAAYFCASSPTGGGTDTQYFGPGTRLTVL.

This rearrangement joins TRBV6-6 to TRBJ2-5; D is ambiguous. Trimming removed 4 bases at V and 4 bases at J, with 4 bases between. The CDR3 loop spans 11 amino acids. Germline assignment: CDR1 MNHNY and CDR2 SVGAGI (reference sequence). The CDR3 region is CASSFLETQYF. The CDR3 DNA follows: TGTGCCAGCAGTTTTCTAGAGACCCAGTACTTC.

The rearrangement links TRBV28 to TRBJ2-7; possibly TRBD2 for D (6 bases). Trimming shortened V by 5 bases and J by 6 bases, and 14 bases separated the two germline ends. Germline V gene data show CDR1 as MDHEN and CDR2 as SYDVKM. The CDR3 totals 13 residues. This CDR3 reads CASSPQGGGEQYF. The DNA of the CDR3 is TGTGCCAGCAGTCCCCAGGGAGGCGGCGAGCAGTACTTC.

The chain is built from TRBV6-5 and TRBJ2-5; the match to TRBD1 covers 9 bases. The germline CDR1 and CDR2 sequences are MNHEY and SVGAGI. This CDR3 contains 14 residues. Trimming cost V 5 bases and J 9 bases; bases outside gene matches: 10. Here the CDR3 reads CASSAGTGRRAQYF. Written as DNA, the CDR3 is TGTGCCAGCAGTGCCGGGACAGGGAGGAGGGCCCAGTACTTC.

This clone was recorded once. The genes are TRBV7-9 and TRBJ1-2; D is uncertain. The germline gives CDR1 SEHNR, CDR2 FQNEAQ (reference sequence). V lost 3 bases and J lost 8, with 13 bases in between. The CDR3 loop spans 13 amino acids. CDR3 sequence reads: CASSFDGSGGYTF. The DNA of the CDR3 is TGTGCCAGCAGCTTCGATGGGAGTGGGGGCTACACCTTC.

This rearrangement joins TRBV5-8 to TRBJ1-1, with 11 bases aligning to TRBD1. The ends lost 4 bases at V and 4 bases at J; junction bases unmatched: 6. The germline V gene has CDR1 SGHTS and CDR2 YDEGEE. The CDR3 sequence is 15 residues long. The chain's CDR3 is CASSQDRGRLTEAFF. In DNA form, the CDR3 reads TGTGCCAGCAGCCAGGACAGGGGGCGCCTCACTGAAGCTTTCTTT.

CDR3 sequence (DNA): TGTGCCAGCAGCTCGGGGACAGGGGTTGGGCTCTACGAGCAGTACTTC. This gives the protein CASSSGTGVGLYEQYF. The chain recombines TRBV5-4 with TRBJ2-7, with 10 bases that match TRBD1. Per germline, CDR1 SGHNT and CDR2 YYREEE (reference sequence). Unmatched junction bases numbered 9, after V lost 3 bases and J lost 3 bases. The CDR3 loop spans 16 amino acids.

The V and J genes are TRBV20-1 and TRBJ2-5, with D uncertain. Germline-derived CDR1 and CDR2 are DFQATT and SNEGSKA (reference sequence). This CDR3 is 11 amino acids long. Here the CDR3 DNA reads TGCGGCTGTGGGCCACAAGAGACCCAGTACTTC. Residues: CGCGPQETQYF.

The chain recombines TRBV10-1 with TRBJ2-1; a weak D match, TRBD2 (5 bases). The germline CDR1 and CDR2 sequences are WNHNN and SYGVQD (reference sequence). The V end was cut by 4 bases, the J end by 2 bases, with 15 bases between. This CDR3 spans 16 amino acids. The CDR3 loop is CASSGGVDSPYNEQFF. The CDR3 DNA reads TGCGCCAGCAGTGGAGGCGTGGACTCACCCTACAATGAGCAGTTCTTC.

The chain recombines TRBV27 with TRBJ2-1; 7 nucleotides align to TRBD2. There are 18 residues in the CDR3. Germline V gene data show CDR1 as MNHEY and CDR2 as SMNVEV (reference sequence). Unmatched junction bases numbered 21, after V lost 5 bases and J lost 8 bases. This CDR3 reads CASSPHPTAAGVCYEQFF. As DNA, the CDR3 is TGTGCCAGCAGTCCTCATCCCACTGCGGCGGGAGTGTGCTATGAGCAGTTCTTC.

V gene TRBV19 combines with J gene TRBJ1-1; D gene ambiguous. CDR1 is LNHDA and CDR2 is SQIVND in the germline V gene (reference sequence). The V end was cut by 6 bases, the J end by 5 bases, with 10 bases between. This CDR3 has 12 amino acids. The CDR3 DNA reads TGTGCCAGTAGGACTTTACGGACTGAAGCTTTCTTT. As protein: CASRTLRTEAFF.

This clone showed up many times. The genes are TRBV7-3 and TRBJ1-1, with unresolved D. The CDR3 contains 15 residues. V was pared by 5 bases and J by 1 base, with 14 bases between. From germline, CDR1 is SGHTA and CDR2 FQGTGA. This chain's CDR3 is CASSQGVGKNTEAFF. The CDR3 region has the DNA TGTGCCAGCAGCCAAGGAGTCGGTAAGAACACTGAAGCTTTCTTT.

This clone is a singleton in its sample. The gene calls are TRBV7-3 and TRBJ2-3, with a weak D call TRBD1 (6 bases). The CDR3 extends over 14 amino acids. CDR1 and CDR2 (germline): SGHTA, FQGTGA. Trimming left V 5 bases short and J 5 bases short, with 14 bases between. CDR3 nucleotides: TGTGCCAGCAGCCGTGACAGGCTACTAGATACGCAGTATTTT. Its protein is CASSRDRLLDTQYF.

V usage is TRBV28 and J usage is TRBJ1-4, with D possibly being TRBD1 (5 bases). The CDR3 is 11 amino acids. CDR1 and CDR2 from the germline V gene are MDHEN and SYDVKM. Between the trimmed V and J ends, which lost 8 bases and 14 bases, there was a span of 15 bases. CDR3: CASWGGFRLFF. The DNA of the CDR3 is TGTGCCAGCTGGGGGGGATTTAGGCTGTTTTTT.

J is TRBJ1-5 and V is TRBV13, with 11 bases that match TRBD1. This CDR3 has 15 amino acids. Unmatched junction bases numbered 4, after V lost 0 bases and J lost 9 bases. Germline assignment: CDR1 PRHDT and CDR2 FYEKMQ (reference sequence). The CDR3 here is CASSLGGDRGSPQHF. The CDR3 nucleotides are TGTGCCAGCAGCTTAGGCGGGGACAGGGGGTCGCCCCAGCATTTT.

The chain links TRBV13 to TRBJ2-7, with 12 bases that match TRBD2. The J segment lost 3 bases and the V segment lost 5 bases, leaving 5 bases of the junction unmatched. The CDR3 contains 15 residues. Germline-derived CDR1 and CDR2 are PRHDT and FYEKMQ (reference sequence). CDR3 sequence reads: CASSDPTSGSYEQYF. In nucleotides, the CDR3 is TGTGCCAGCAGCGACCCGACTAGCGGGAGCTACGAGCAGTACTTC.

This CDR3 is CASTTYRGGTEAFF. CDR3 nucleotide sequence: TGCGCCAGCACAACGTACAGGGGAGGAACTGAAGCTTTCTTT. The V gene is TRBV10-2, the J gene TRBJ1-1; 7 positions agree with TRBD1. The CDR3 runs to 14 residues. Germline V lookup: CDR1 WSHSY, CDR2 SAAADI. Germline trimming cut 7 bases from V and 5 bases from J; bases unmatched to any gene: 10.

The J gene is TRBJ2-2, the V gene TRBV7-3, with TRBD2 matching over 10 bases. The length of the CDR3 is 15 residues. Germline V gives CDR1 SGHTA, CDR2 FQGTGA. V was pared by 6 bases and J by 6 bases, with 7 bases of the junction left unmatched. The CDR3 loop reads CASRKAGGLSGELFF. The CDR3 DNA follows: TGTGCCAGCAGGAAAGCGGGGGGGTTGTCCGGGGAGCTGTTTTTT. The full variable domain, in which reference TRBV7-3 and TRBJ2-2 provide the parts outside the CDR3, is GAGVSQTPSNKVTEKGKYVELRCDPISGHTALYWYRQSLGQGPEFLIYFQGTGAADDSGLPNDRFFAVRPEGSVSTLKIQRTERGDSAVYLCASRKAGGLSGELFFGEGSRLTVL.

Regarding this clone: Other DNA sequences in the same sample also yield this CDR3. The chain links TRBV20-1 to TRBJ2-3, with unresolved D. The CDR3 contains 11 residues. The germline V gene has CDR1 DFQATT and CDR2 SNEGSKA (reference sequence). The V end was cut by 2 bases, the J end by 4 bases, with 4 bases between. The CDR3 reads CSARLADTQYF. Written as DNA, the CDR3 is TGCAGTGCTAGACTTGCAGATACGCAGTATTTT.

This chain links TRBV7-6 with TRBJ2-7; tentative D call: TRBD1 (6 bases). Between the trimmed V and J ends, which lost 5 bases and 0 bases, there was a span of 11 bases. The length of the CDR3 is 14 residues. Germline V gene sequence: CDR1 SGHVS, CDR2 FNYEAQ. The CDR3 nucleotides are TGTGCCAGCAGCCGTACAGGGAGCTCCTACGAGCAGTACTTC. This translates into CASSRTGSSYEQYF.

The CDR3 is CASSPPVDTEAFF. The CDR3 DNA reads TGTGCCAGCAGCCCCCCAGTGGACACTGAAGCTTTCTTT. The rearrangement links TRBV9 to TRBJ1-1, with D uncertain. This CDR3 spans 13 amino acids. Trimming removed 4 bases from V and 3 bases from J, with 10 bases in between. From germline, CDR1 is SGDLS and CDR2 YYNGEE.

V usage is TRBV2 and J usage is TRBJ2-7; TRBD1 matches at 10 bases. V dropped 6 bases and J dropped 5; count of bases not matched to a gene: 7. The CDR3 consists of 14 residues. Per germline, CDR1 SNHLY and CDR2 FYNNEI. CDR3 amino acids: CASSAGQGFDEQYF. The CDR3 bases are TGTGCCAGCAGCGCGGGACAGGGGTTTGACGAGCAGTACTTC.